This T cell receptor (beta chain) came from a study of cytomegalovirus exposure and HLA in healthy donors. Germline V lookup: CDR1 MDHEN, CDR2 SYDVKM. With 5 bases removed from V and 0 bases from J, the gap between germline ends came to 18 bases. This CDR3 has 17 amino acids. Although they were nominally healthy when sampled, donors likely had unrecorded immune exposures. 13 Jbeta primers and 60 Vbeta primers were used for the PCR. The assay was immunoSEQ multiplex PCR, and TCRdb's table has in-frame clones only and misses some. The profile shows tens of thousands of clones, more than 70% of them singletons. As to this clone: Antigen unknown.

General study findings and limits: A cluster of highly shared sequence variants was likely a sequencing artifact. Relative to equally common others, HLA-associated TCR beta chains showed greater clonal expansion in a later analysis. Solely CMV serostatus was available to characterize immune exposure.

The TCR comes from a male donor in good health and CMV-seropositive. Sample: PBMCs. The chain is built from TRBV28 and TRBJ2-3; perhaps TRBD2 as D (6 bases). The CDR3 loop reads CASSRGLAARSTDTQYF. The CDR3 nucleotides read TGTGCCAGCAGTCGGGGCTTAGCGGCCAGAAGCACAGATACGCAGTATTTT.